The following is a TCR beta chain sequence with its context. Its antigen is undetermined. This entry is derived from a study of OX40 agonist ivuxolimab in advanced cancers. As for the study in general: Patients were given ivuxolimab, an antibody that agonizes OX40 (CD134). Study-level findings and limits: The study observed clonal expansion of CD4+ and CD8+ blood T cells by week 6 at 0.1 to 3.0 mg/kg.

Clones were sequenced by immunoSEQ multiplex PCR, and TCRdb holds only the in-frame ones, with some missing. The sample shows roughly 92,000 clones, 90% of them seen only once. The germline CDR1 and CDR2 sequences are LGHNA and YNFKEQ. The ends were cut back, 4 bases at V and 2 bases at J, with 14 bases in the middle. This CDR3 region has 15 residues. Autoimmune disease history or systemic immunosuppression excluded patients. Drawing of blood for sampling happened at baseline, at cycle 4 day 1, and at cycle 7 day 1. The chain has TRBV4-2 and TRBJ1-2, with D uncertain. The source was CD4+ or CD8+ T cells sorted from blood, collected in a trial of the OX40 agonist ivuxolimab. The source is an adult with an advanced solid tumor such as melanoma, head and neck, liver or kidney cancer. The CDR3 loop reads CASSPTKTENYGYTF. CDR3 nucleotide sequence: TGTGCCAGCAGCCCTACAAAGACGGAAAACTATGGCTACACCTTC.